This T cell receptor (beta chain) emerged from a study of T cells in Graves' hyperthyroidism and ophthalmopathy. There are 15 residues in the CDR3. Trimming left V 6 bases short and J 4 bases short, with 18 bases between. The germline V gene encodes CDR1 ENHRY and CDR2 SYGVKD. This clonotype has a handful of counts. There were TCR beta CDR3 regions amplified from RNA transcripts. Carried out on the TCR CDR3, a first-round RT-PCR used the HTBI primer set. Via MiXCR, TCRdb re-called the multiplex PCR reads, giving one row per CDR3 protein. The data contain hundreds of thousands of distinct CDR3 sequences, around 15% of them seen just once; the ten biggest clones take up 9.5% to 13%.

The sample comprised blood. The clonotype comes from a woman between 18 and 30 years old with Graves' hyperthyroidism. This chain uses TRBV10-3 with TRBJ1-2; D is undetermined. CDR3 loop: CAIRSPNEGSYGYTF. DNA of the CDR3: TGTGCCATCAGGTCACCGAATGAGGGAAGCTATGGCTACACCTTC.